Following are 22 T cell receptor beta chains from one sample sequenced in a study of cytomegalovirus exposure and HLA in healthy donors. Some clones are missing from TCRdb's copy, which holds only in-frame ones; the method was immunoSEQ multiplex PCR. The sample gives fewer than 250,000 clones, roughly 87% of which show up once; approximately 2% is in the top ten. The sequenced sample consisted of PBMCs. These receptors were obtained from a woman between 18 and 30 years old in good health and CMV-seropositive.

This rearrangement joins TRBV29-1 to TRBJ1-4; D call uncertain. V lost 3 bases, J lost 8 bases, and 16 bases lay in between. Germline loops: CDR1 SQVTM, CDR2 ANQGSEA. The CDR3 totals 14 residues. The CDR3 nucleotides read TGCAGCGTTGATCCGTCGGGAGCTCGAGAAAAACTGTTTTTT. Translated, it gives CSVDPSGAREKLFF.

The chain links TRBV7-9 to TRBJ2-2, with 8 bases identical to TRBD2. The V segment lost 10 bases and the J segment 7 bases; nucleotides outside the gene matches: 20. The germline V gene encodes CDR1 SEHNR and CDR2 FQNEAQ (reference sequence). The CDR3 is 17 amino acids. In nucleotides, the CDR3 is TGTGCCACCGCCCAAGGGGCGGGAGGTCGGCAGCACGGGGAGCTGTTTTTT. Encoded protein: CATAQGAGGRQHGELFF.

V and J are TRBV2 and TRBJ1-1, with a weak D call TRBD1 (6 bases). In germline, CDR1 is SNHLY, CDR2 FYNNEI. The CDR3 consists of 14 residues. V was pared by 4 bases and J by 11 bases, with 20 bases between. The DNA for the CDR3 is TGTGCCAGCAGTGTGGTGGGACGAACAGGGACGGCTTTCTTT. It is translated as CASSVVGRTGTAFF.

The J gene is TRBJ2-2, the V gene TRBV10-3, with D possibly matching TRBD2 (5 bases). Germline loops: CDR1 ENHRY, CDR2 SYGVKD. V gave up 1 base and J gave up 6 bases, with 21 bases separating them. The CDR3 extends over 18 amino acids. The CDR3 protein is CAISEFGETAGPSGELFF. The CDR3 nucleotides read TGTGCCATCAGTGAGTTTGGAGAGACTGCGGGCCCCTCCGGGGAGCTGTTTTTT.

This clone was found once. J is TRBJ2-7 and V is TRBV9; 7 nucleotides agree with TRBD2. The CDR3 is 15 residues long. Germline-derived CDR1 and CDR2 are SGDLS and YYNGEE. Losses at the gene ends were 0 bases for V and 2 bases for J; bases not matched to a gene: 5. As DNA, the CDR3 is TGTGCCAGCAGCGTAGCCCCAGCGGGACCCTACGAGCAGTACTTC. Amino acid sequence: CASSVAPAGPYEQYF.

The chain is built from TRBV18 and TRBJ1-5, with a weak D call TRBD1 (6 bases). The CDR3 is made up of 17 amino acids. Per the germline V gene, CDR1 is KGHSH and CDR2 is LQKENI. V lost 6 bases to trimming and J lost 1 base, with 19 bases between them. CDR3 region: CASSRLQDSSSNQPQHF. CDR3 coding DNA: TGTGCCAGCTCCCGGCTCCAGGACAGTTCCAGCAATCAGCCCCAGCATTTT.

The chain is built from TRBV27 and TRBJ2-1, with 7 nucleotides matching TRBD2. The junction had 11 bases not matched to a gene; V was cut back by 5 bases and J by 4 bases. Germline V gene lookup returns CDR1 MNHEY and CDR2 SMNVEV (reference sequence). This CDR3 has 16 residues. This chain's CDR3 is CASSPEGSSGYNEQFF. The CDR3 DNA reads TGTGCCAGCAGTCCAGAAGGGTCTAGCGGATACAATGAGCAGTTCTTC.

In the case of this clone: One end of the junction fails to match germline, which may point to a read error. The V gene is TRBV29-1, the J gene TRBJ2-2; possibly TRBD2 for D (6 bases). Germline CDR1 and CDR2: SQVTM and ANQGSEA. The CDR3 runs 15 residues. CDR3 region: CSVKDYGGNAGELFF. CDR3 bases: TGCAGCGTTAAAGACTACGGCGGGAACGCCGGGGAGCTGTTTTTT.

The V call is TRBV20-1, the J call TRBJ1-2; D is possibly TRBD1 (5 bases). Per the germline V gene, CDR1 is DFQATT and CDR2 is SNEGSKA (reference sequence). This CDR3 is built from 9 residues. Deletions cut 6 bases from V and 8 bases from J, with 7 bases between. CDR3 sequence: CSAGVGYTF. DNA of the CDR3: TGCAGTGCAGGGGTCGGCTACACCTTC.

This clone was found once. The chain employs TRBV28 and TRBJ1-5, with D possibly TRBD1 on 5 matching bases. CDR1 is MDHEN, CDR2 SYDVKM, per germline. The length of the CDR3 is 14 residues. Trimming removed 1 base at V and 7 bases at J, with 11 bases between. CDR3: CASSLSLRGQPQHF. Written as DNA, the CDR3 is TGTGCCAGCAGTTTATCCCTGCGGGGCCAGCCCCAGCATTTT.

This clone was counted a single time. The chain carries TRBV7-9 and TRBJ2-5; 12 bases agree with TRBD2. Trimming at V came to 5 bases and at J to 0 bases, leaving 1 base not matched to a gene. Looked up from germline, CDR1 is SEHNR and CDR2 is FQNEAQ (reference sequence). The CDR3 is 15 amino acids. For the CDR3, the DNA is TGTGCCAGCAGCCCTAGCGGGAGGGACCAAGAGACCCAGTACTTC. Amino acids: CASSPSGRDQETQYF.

This chain joins TRBV5-1 and TRBJ1-1; D is possibly TRBD1 (5 bases). Trimming left V 0 bases short and J 6 bases short, with 15 bases between. Germline loops: CDR1 SGHRS, CDR2 YFSETQ. The CDR3 extends over 15 amino acids. CDR3 sequence: CASSLVQGGGPEAFF. DNA for the CDR3: TGCGCCAGCAGCTTGGTTCAGGGAGGAGGCCCTGAAGCTTTCTTT.

The gene calls are TRBV29-1 and TRBJ2-7, with a possible D match to TRBD1 (6 bases). Trimming took 0 bases from V and 5 from J, leaving 11 bases between them. This CDR3 has 13 amino acids. Looked up from germline, CDR1 is SQVTM and CDR2 is ANQGSEA. CDR3 DNA sequence: TGCAGCGTTGAAGACTACAGGGCCAACGAGCAGTACTTC. Amino acids: CSVEDYRANEQYF.

CDR3 bases: TGTGCCAGCAGTTTAGGTTCTAGCGGGGTTCGGGAGCAGTACTTC. It translates to CASSLGSSGVREQYF. This chain uses TRBV27 with TRBJ2-7, with 9 bases matching TRBD2. Unmatched junction bases numbered 9, after V lost 2 bases and J lost 7 bases. The CDR3 runs 15 residues. Germline loops: CDR1 MNHEY, CDR2 SMNVEV (reference sequence).

The gene calls are TRBV10-2 and TRBJ2-6; TRBD2 might be the D (7 bases). The CDR3 totals 16 residues. Germline CDR1 and CDR2: WSHSY and SAAADI. V lost 3 bases and J lost 4, with 13 bases in between. The CDR3 DNA reads TGCGCCAGCAGTGATGGGGGGGGGCTCGGGGCCAACGTCCTGACTTTC. Encoded protein: CASSDGGGLGANVLTF.

This chain connects TRBV18 to TRBJ2-3; D is perhaps TRBD2 (6 bases). Trimming removed 0 bases at V and 0 bases at J, with 10 bases between. Germline V gene sequence: CDR1 KGHSH, CDR2 LQKENI. This CDR3 is 16 amino acids long. CDR3 loop: CASSPPQGGSTDTQYF. Written as DNA, the CDR3 is TGTGCCAGCTCACCACCGCAGGGAGGTAGCACAGATACGCAGTATTTT.

This chain links TRBV19 with TRBJ2-1, with D maybe TRBD2 (6 bases). Germline CDR1 LNHDA, CDR2 SQIVND (reference sequence). The CDR3 covers 13 residues. Trimming removed 5 bases from V and 4 bases from J, with 9 bases in between. CDR3 nucleotide sequence: TGTGCCAGTAGTGCGGGGATTTACAATGAGCAGTTCTTC. Translated, it gives CASSAGIYNEQFF.

V and J are TRBV5-4 and TRBJ1-1; 11 positions match TRBD1. V shed 4 bases and J 5 bases; nucleotides not matched to a gene: 7. Germline V CDR1 and CDR2: SGHNT, YYREEE (reference sequence). The CDR3 consists of 15 residues. CDR3 region: CASSPRDRGNTEAFF. The CDR3 DNA follows: TGTGCCAGCAGCCCGCGGGACAGGGGGAATACTGAAGCTTTCTTT.

This chain connects TRBV27 to TRBJ2-7; 9 bases map to TRBD1. V trimming: 5 bases; J trimming: 3 bases; junction bases outside the gene matches: 5. Germline V gene sequence: CDR1 MNHEY, CDR2 SMNVEV (reference sequence). The CDR3 has 14 amino acids. This CDR3 is CASSPRDRVYEQYF. In DNA, the CDR3 is TGTGCCAGCAGTCCCCGGGACAGGGTCTACGAGCAGTACTTC.

This clone appeared once. The chain has TRBV10-3 and TRBJ2-6; the D is unclear. The CDR3 is 13 residues long. Germline CDR1 is ENHRY and CDR2 is SYGVKD. V lost 4 bases, J lost 2 bases, and 3 bases lay in between. The CDR3 is CAISAPGANVLTF. Here the CDR3 DNA reads TGTGCCATCAGTGCTCCTGGGGCCAACGTCCTGACTTTC.

The J gene is TRBJ2-1, the V gene TRBV15; 10 nucleotides line up with TRBD1. The V gene end was trimmed by 9 bases and the J gene end by 7 bases; junction bases not matched to a gene: 21. The CDR3 is made up of 18 amino acids. CDR1 LNHNV and CDR2 YYDKDF come from the germline V gene (reference sequence). DNA for the CDR3: TGTGCCACTAGGACAGGGGGGACGGGAGGGCCATCAGAAAATGAGCAGTTCTTC. Its protein product is CATRTGGTGGPSENEQFF.

The rearrangement uses TRBV11-2 and TRBJ2-7; D might be TRBD1 (5 bases). Germline V gives CDR1 SGHAT, CDR2 FQNNGV. The CDR3 spans 14 residues. Trimming shortened V by 3 bases and J by 5 bases, and 14 bases separated the two germline ends. CDR3 nucleotide sequence: TGTGCCAGCAGCTTCGACAGCTCTGGGGACGAGCAGTACTTC. It specifies CASSFDSSGDEQYF.